This record looks at one TCR beta chain sequence and its context. Germline V gives CDR1 MNHEY, CDR2 SMNVEV (reference sequence). This CDR3 is built from 14 residues. Trimming took 2 bases from V and 4 from J, leaving 11 bases between them. Per the study methods: Nucleated cell number was recorded as an estimate derived from reference gene primer amplification. TCRdb's table, derived via immunoSEQ multiplex PCR, lists solely in-frame clones and lacks some. The V and J calls and clone size come from that table; D and trimming were worked out from the DNA. The sample lists 230,000 or so clones; around 81% were seen once. This sample was included in a study of blood T cell repertoires in COVID-19. About the research overall: Specimens from acute and convalescent COVID-19 originated in the United States, Italy and Spain. T cells, B-cell-depleted T cells, or PBMCs supplied cDNA or gDNA.

This chain connects TRBV27 to TRBJ1-2; no definite D call. The source material was peripheral blood. The clonotype originates from a man in his forties or fifties with active or convalescent COVID-19. The CDR3 DNA follows: TGTGCCAGCAGTTTACGGCCAGGCGTCTATGGCTACACCTTC. This encodes CASSLRPGVYGYTF.